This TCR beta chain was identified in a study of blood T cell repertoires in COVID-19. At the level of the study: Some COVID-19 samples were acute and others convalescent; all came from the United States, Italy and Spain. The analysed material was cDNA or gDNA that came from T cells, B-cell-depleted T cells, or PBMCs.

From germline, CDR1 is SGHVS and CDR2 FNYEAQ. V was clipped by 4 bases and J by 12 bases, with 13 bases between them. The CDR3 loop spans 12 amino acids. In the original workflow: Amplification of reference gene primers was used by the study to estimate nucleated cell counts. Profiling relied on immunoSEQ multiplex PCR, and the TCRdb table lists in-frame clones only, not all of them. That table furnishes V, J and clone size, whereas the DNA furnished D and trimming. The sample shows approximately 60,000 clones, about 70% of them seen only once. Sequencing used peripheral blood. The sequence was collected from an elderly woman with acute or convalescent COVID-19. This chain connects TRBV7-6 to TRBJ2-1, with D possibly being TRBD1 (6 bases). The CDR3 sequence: CASSSPTGRQFF. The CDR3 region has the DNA TGTGCCAGCAGCTCCCCCACAGGGAGGCAGTTCTTC.